This T cell receptor (beta chain) is from a study of T cell responses to AZD1222 COVID-19 vaccine. Study-wide findings and caveats: Spike-specific TCR breadth rose after two AZD1222 doses, and depth rose as well.

Per the germline V gene, CDR1 is MNHEY and CDR2 is SMNVEV (reference sequence). The CDR3 spans 14 residues. Deletions cut 5 bases from V and 1 base from J, with 11 bases between. About this clone itself: Its specificity is not known.

The method was immunoSEQ multiplex PCR; TCRdb's version includes in-frame clones alone and lacks a portion of them. The repertoire includes around 84,000 clones, more than 70% of them detected once, and approximately 9% sits in the top ten. The sequencing here drew on peripheral blood, taken on day 0 of AZD1222 vaccination. The sequence came from an adult in good health. The chain couples TRBV27 to TRBJ1-1; no firm D call. CDR3: CASSLTETNTEAFF. CDR3 sequence (DNA): TGTGCCAGCAGTCTAACAGAAACGAACACTGAAGCTTTCTTT.